This entry features one T cell receptor beta chain sequence. Peripheral blood CD8+ and CD4+ T cells were profiled by TCR beta sequencing. Negative isolation yielded the CD8+ and CD4+ T cells, while FACS enriched the TEMRA cells. This sample was taken from a study of CD8 T cells in Susac syndrome. Study in general: Intravenous immunoglobulin alone or corticosteroids were being given to patients with Susac syndrome at blood draw, unless they were therapy-naive.

This CDR3 has 15 residues. The V gene's germline CDR1 is SGDLS and CDR2 YYNGEE. The V and J ends lost 0 bases and 6 bases respectively, with 15 bases between them. RNA totalling roughly 0.5 to 1 ug underwent reverse transcription with random hexamers. Across 54 Vbeta and 13 Jbeta, immunoSEQ multiplex PCR amplified TCR beta CDR3. TCRdb ran MiXCR on the immunoSEQ multiplex PCR reads and lists one entry per CDR3 protein. The repertoire has around 170,000 distinct CDR3 sequences, under 97% of them found once; the top ten carry approximately 0.1%. The source is a human donor with Susac syndrome. The V call is TRBV9, the J call TRBJ1-2; D gene unclear. The specimen sequenced was CD4+ T cells from PBMCs. CDR3 sequence: CASSVATDRPHGYTF. CDR3 bases: TGTGCCAGCAGCGTAGCCACAGACCGCCCCCATGGCTACACCTTC.